This T cell receptor (beta chain) was identified during a study of blood T cell repertoires in COVID-19. Study at large: PBMCs, B-cell-depleted T cells, or T cells provided the cDNA or gDNA that made up the material.

The CDR3 extends over 14 amino acids. From germline, CDR1 is LGHDT and CDR2 YNNKEL (reference sequence). Trimming cost V 6 bases and J 4 bases, with 13 bases left between them. Produced via immunoSEQ multiplex PCR; TCRdb's table is partial and in-frame only. Of 90,000 to 150,000 clones in the sample, approximately 90% were seen once. The J gene is TRBJ1-5, the V gene TRBV3-1 (or the pseudogene TRBV3-2); D gene unclear. The sample taken for sequencing was peripheral blood. The TCR comes from a human donor with acute or convalescent COVID-19. The donor label of this sample is uncertain. The CDR3, as DNA: TGTGCCAGCAGTGACGCGGGAAGAAATCAGCCCCAGCATTTT. Translation gives CASSDAGRNQPQHF.